The source of this TCR beta chain is a study of T-cell reconstitution after alpha-beta-depleted transplantation in children. Overall study results and limits: From newly produced T cells came most of the T-cell counts and diversity one year after transplant. Where some patients showed high TCRbeta diversity at day 60, it came from recipient T cells and thymic progenitors that had survived. Reportedly, roughly two months post-transplant, alpha-beta T cells arose from several hundred expanded graft clones.

This clonotype was found many times. Antigen unknown. Preparing the TCRbeta library involved the use of unique molecular identifiers. TCRdb ran MiXCR on the PCR reads and lists one entry per CDR3 protein. The sample gives more than 45,000 distinct CDR3 sequences, around 56% of which show up once; 30% to 40% is in the top ten. The CDR3 has 14 amino acids. Germline CDR1 is DFQATT and CDR2 is SNEGSKA (reference sequence). Deletions cut 5 bases from V and 1 base from J, with 12 bases between. Sequencing used peripheral blood, obtained before TCRalphabeta/CD19-depleted stem cell transplant. The genes are TRBV20-1 and TRBJ1-5; no clear D gene. The receptor was isolated from a boy under two years old with SCID, due to receive a stem cell transplant. This CDR3 reads CSAHNGRSNQPQHF. The CDR3 coding sequence is TGCAGTGCTCACAACGGCAGAAGCAATCAGCCCCAGCATTTT.